The 12 T cell receptor beta chains listed next were all sequenced from one sample in a study of shared clonotypes between healthy human individuals. Sequenced by immunoSEQ multiplex PCR; TCRdb stores in-frame clones only, minus some. The sample holds approximately 1,500,000 clones, around 97% seen once. The sample consisted of naive CD4+ T cells sorted from blood. The subset denotes: CD45RA+ positively selected. The receptors were sampled from a man aged 30 to 39 in good health.

A note on this clone: In the same sample, other DNA sequences code for this CDR3. V is TRBV28 and J is TRBJ1-1; a weak D match, TRBD1 (6 bases). This CDR3 is built from 12 residues. The germline V gene encodes CDR1 MDHEN and CDR2 SYDVKM. V lost 7 bases, J lost 3 bases, and 9 bases lay in between. The CDR3 region is CASTGGYTEAFF. CDR3 DNA sequence: TGTGCCAGCACGGGGGGCTACACTGAAGCTTTCTTT.

CDR3: CASSLVGGRGDQPQHF. CDR3 in DNA: TGTGCCAGCAGCTTAGTAGGGGGCCGAGGGGATCAGCCCCAGCATTTT. The chain uses TRBV7-8 and TRBJ1-5, with 7 bases lining up with TRBD1. This CDR3 has 16 amino acids. Germline V gene lookup returns CDR1 SGHVS and CDR2 FQNEAQ. J lost 5 bases, V lost 1 base, and 8 bases had no gene match. Drawing the rest from reference TRBV7-8 and TRBJ1-5, the complete variable domain is GAGVSQSPRYKVAKRGQDVALRCDPISGHVSLFWYQQALGQGPEFLTYFQNEAQLDKSGLPSDRFFAERPEGSVSTLKIQRTQQEDSAVYLCASSLVGGRGDQPQHFGDGTRLSIL.

The chain recombines TRBV9 with TRBJ1-1; TRBD1 agrees at 7 bases. This CDR3 is 15 amino acids long. Per the germline V gene, CDR1 is SGDLS and CDR2 is YYNGEE. V shed 4 bases and J 1 base; nucleotides not matched to a gene: 7. This CDR3 is CASSLDGTANTEAFF. DNA for the CDR3: TGTGCCAGCAGCTTGGACGGGACAGCGAACACTGAAGCTTTCTTT.

This clone has just one count. The V gene is TRBV7-8, the J gene TRBJ2-7; D is ambiguous. Between the trimmed V and J ends, which lost 3 bases and 5 bases, there was a span of 26 bases. The germline V gene has CDR1 SGHVS and CDR2 FQNEAQ. This CDR3 has 18 amino acids. The CDR3 region is CASSFNFLDPPLGHEQYF. DNA of the CDR3: TGTGCCAGCAGCTTTAATTTCCTGGATCCACCCCTCGGCCACGAGCAGTACTTC.

The rearrangement joins TRBV2 to TRBJ2-3; 7 bases line up with TRBD2. The CDR3 loop spans 12 amino acids. V gave up 8 bases and J gave up 6 bases; unmatched junction bases: 5. The V gene's germline CDR1 is SNHLY and CDR2 FYNNEI. CDR3: CASGRERDTQYF. The CDR3 DNA reads TGTGCCAGCGGGCGGGAGAGGGATACGCAGTATTTT.

This clone came up once. The chain couples TRBV7-9 to TRBJ1-1; 8 positions match TRBD1. Trimming at V came to 4 bases and at J to 0 bases, leaving 4 bases not matched to a gene. Per the germline V gene, CDR1 is SEHNR and CDR2 is FQNEAQ (reference sequence). This CDR3 has 15 amino acids. The chain's CDR3 is CASSYLTGVNTEAFF. CDR3 coding DNA: TGTGCCAGCAGCTACTTGACAGGGGTGAACACTGAAGCTTTCTTT.

The count of this clone is one. The V gene is TRBV10-3, the J gene TRBJ2-7; 12 nucleotides align to TRBD2. Germline values: CDR1 ENHRY, CDR2 SYGVKD. The ends lost 3 bases at V and 5 bases at J; junction bases unmatched: 23. The CDR3 loop spans 21 amino acids. CDR3 in amino acids: CAISEKIGSGASGLAGHEQYF. CDR3 in DNA: TGTGCCATCAGTGAAAAAATTGGGTCAGGGGCTTCGGGACTAGCGGGTCACGAGCAGTACTTC.

V and J are TRBV5-8 and TRBJ2-1; TRBD2 is a possible D gene (6 bases). This CDR3 is built from 20 residues. Germline V gene lookup returns CDR1 SGHTS and CDR2 YDEGEE. Trimming removed 6 bases from V and 0 bases from J, with 28 bases in between. CDR3 loop: CASIYLSLIRDSSSYNEQFF. DNA for the CDR3: TGTGCCAGCATCTACTTGTCCCTCATTAGGGACTCGAGCTCCTACAATGAGCAGTTCTTC.

The chain employs TRBV4-1 and TRBJ2-1; weak D call: TRBD2 (7 bases). V was shortened by 0 bases and J by 4 bases, with 22 bases between the two germline ends. CDR3 size: 19 residues. CDR1 and CDR2 from the germline V gene are MGHRA and YSYEKL. The DNA for the CDR3 is TGCGCCAGCAGCCAAGATCCTAGCGGAGGGGGTGAGGTGTACAATGAGCAGTTCTTC. This encodes CASSQDPSGGGEVYNEQFF.

The chain links TRBV6-1 to TRBJ2-5, with TRBD1 identical over 12 bases. The CDR3 contains 15 residues. Germline CDR1 reads MNHNS; CDR2 reads SASEGT. The trim removed 2 bases at V and 4 bases at J, leaving 2 bases unmatched. CDR3 sequence reads: CASSERDRGLETQYF. In DNA form, the CDR3 reads TGTGCCAGCAGTGAAAGGGACAGGGGGCTAGAGACCCAGTACTTC.

This chain links TRBV11-3 with TRBJ1-1, with unresolved D. The CDR3 contains 13 residues. V lost 0 bases and J 3 bases, leaving 5 bases between the germline ends. The V gene's germline CDR1 is SGHNT and CDR2 YENEEA. The DNA for the CDR3 is TGTGCCAGCAGCTTAGAGGGCGACACTGAAGCTTTCTTT. Amino acids: CASSLEGDTEAFF. The full variable domain, its missing parts supplied by reference TRBV11-3 and TRBJ1-1, is EAGVVQSPRYKIIEKKQPVAFWCNPISGHNTLYWYLQNLGQGPELLIRYENEEAVDDSQLPKDRFSAERLKGVDSTLKIQPAELGDSAVYLCASSLEGDTEAFFGQGTRLTVV.

The chain has TRBV28 and TRBJ2-4; D is undetermined. Germline lookup yields CDR1 MDHEN and CDR2 SYDVKM. This CDR3 contains 11 residues. V was cut by 5 bases and J by 7 bases, with 6 bases left in between. The DNA for the CDR3 is TGTGCCAGCAGTCAAACGAACATTCAGTACTTC. This encodes CASSQTNIQYF.